This T cell receptor beta chain is drawn from a study of T cells after yellow fever vaccination. V was cut by 0 bases and J by 8 bases, with 12 bases left in between. This CDR3 is 14 amino acids long. Germline V CDR1 and CDR2: SGHRS, YFSETQ. Study outcomes and limitations: At around 95% for CD4 and 70% to 90% for CD8, most primary-vaccination clones showed up again after the booster. A weaker but faster secondary response was observed, peaking on day 5 versus 15.

MiXCR was run by TCRdb on the 5' RACE reads, yielding one entry per CDR3 protein. The repertoire has approximately 510,000 distinct CDR3 sequences, 21% of them found once; the top ten carry about 16%. This clonotype occurred a few times. Its antigen remains unknown. The genes are TRBV5-1 and TRBJ2-1; TRBD1 is a possible D gene (6 bases). The sample in question was PBMCs, obtained about 20 days after the first yellow fever vaccination. This TCR came from a man younger than 35 who received the YFV17D yellow fever vaccine. Here the CDR3 DNA reads TGCGCCAGCAGCTTGGGGGGGCTAGCCGATGAGCAGTTCTTC. It is translated as CASSLGGLADEQFF.